This T cell receptor beta chain was profiled in a study of blood T cell repertoires in COVID-19. Looking at the study overall: Donors of Cohort 3 who recovered were those that had two negative PCRs, clearance, or symptom resolution.

Cohorts were assigned according to the clinical history that participants reported. This clone was recorded once. The CDR3 has 13 residues. The ends were cut back, 2 bases at V and 8 bases at J, with 10 bases in the middle. Germline V gives CDR1 SEHNR, CDR2 FQNEAQ (reference sequence). Per the original data handling: The assay estimated nucleated cells by amplifying reference gene primers. Measured with immunoSEQ multiplex PCR; TCRdb has only the in-frame clones, and not every one. V, J and clone size were drawn from that table, and D and trimming were deduced from the DNA. The sample lists 250,000 to 300,000 clones; more than 70% were seen once.

This clonotype was sampled from a woman aged 60-70 years in a cohort exposed to, infected with or recovered from COVID-19 (not recorded which). The chain uses TRBV7-9 and TRBJ2-1; possibly TRBD2 for D (6 bases). The sample comprised PBMCs or T cells enriched from blood (not recorded which). CDR3: CASSLLEGYEQFF. In DNA, the CDR3 is TGTGCCAGCAGCTTATTGGAGGGGTATGAGCAGTTCTTC. The whole variable domain, filled in from reference TRBV7-9 and TRBJ2-1, reads DTGVSQNPRHKITKRGQNVTFRCDPISEHNRLYWYRQTLGQGPEFLTYFQNEAQLEKSRLLSDRFSAERPKGSFSTLEIQRTEQGDSAMYLCASSLLEGYEQFFGPGTRLTVL.